These 31 T cell receptor beta chains share one sample of origin, sequenced in a study of shared clonotypes between healthy human individuals (dated by TCRdb to between 2020 and 2021). Libraries were constructed by the immunoSEQ multiplex PCR assay. This immuneACCESS table, as held by TCRdb, lists in-frame sequences with V and J called but not all clones. Of the missing ones, under half trace to an unresolved V gene in checked studies; the others have no known cause. Here the sample has about 2 million clones; around 96% occur a single time. The ten largest clones represent 1% to 1.5% of the sample. CD8 naive samples were CD45RO-negative cells positively selected for CCR7, giving a CD45RA+CCR7+ population that excluded TemRA cells. The material sequenced was naive CD8+ T cells sorted from blood. The cell subset or site label for this specimen denotes: CD45RA+CCR7+. These receptors all come from a young man in good health.

The gene calls are TRBV29-1 and TRBJ2-3; D may be TRBD1 or TRBD2 (6 bases each). The V end was cut by 7 bases, the J end by 1 base, with 18 bases between. Germline V gives CDR1 SQVTM, CDR2 ANQGSEA. The CDR3 is made up of 15 amino acids. The CDR3 region is CSALRRGSGTDTQYF. Here the CDR3 DNA reads TGCAGCGCGCTTAGGAGGGGGTCGGGCACAGATACGCAGTATTTT.

The chain recombines TRBV6-1 with TRBJ2-2; the D is unclear. The V gene lost 8 bases and the J gene lost 0 bases, with 10 bases spanning the gap. From germline, CDR1 is MNHNS and CDR2 SASEGT. The CDR3 length is 14 residues. The CDR3 DNA is TGTGCCAGCGGGTCTAGTCCGAACACCGGGGAGCTGTTTTTT. It yields the protein CASGSSPNTGELFF.

This rearrangement joins TRBV6-5 to TRBJ2-6, with D unresolved. Trimming removed 7 bases at V and 0 bases at J, with 4 bases between. CDR1 MNHEY and CDR2 SVGAGI come from the germline V gene. This CDR3 contains 13 residues. CDR3: CASTNSGANVLTF. DNA of the CDR3: TGTGCCAGCACCAACTCTGGGGCCAACGTCCTGACTTTC.

The chain uses TRBV29-1 and TRBJ2-7; D gene uncertain. The CDR3 covers 12 residues. Germline lookup yields CDR1 SQVTM and CDR2 ANQGSEA. V was shortened by 7 bases and J by 3 bases, with 13 bases between the two germline ends. CDR3 in DNA: TGCAGCGGCGCGGATGGGCTCTACGAGCAGTACTTC. Amino acids: CSGADGLYEQYF.

This clone was picked up one time. The chain recombines TRBV7-3 with TRBJ2-1; 9 bases agree with TRBD1. Trimming removed 5 bases from V and 4 bases from J; junction bases left unmatched: 6. The CDR3 totals 15 residues. Germline lookup yields CDR1 SGHTA and CDR2 FQGTGA. The DNA for the CDR3 is TGTGCCAGCAGCATGACAGGGGGAATATACAATGAGCAGTTCTTC. Protein product: CASSMTGGIYNEQFF.

This chain joins TRBV7-6 and TRBJ1-2; 7 nucleotides line up with TRBD1. The V gene's germline CDR1 is SGHVS and CDR2 FNYEAQ. The CDR3 totals 15 residues. Trimming took 1 base from V and 0 from J; bases not matched to a gene: 2. The CDR3 loop is CASSLEGQTNYGYTF. CDR3 DNA sequence: TGTGCCAGCAGCTTAGAGGGACAGACTAACTATGGCTACACCTTC.

A remark on this clone: Within the sample, other DNA sequences also encode this same CDR3. V gene TRBV7-9 combines with J gene TRBJ2-2; D gene uncertain. The CDR3 is made up of 13 amino acids. Trimming shortened V by 1 base and J by 6 bases, and 6 bases separated the two germline ends. The germline V gene has CDR1 SEHNR and CDR2 FQNEAQ (reference sequence). The CDR3, as DNA: TGTGCCAGCAGCTTAGGTGGTTCCGGGGAGCTGTTTTTT. This encodes CASSLGGSGELFF. The full variable domain, its missing parts supplied by reference TRBV7-9 and TRBJ2-2, is DTGVSQNPRHKITKRGQNVTFRCDPISEHNRLYWYRQTLGQGPEFLTYFQNEAQLEKSRLLSDRFSAERPKGSFSTLEIQRTEQGDSAMYLCASSLGGSGELFFGEGSRLTVL.

V gene TRBV5-1 combines with J gene TRBJ2-2; TRBD1 matches 9 bases. Looked up from germline, CDR1 is SGHRS and CDR2 is YFSETQ. The junction had 13 bases not matched to a gene; V was cut back by 4 bases and J by 3 bases. The CDR3 runs to 18 residues. DNA for the CDR3: TGCGCCAGCAGCGTCGGACAGGGGTTTGCGTTCGACACCGGGGAGCTGTTTTTT. It translates to CASSVGQGFAFDTGELFF.

This clone was recorded a few times. The chain employs TRBV27 and TRBJ1-6; D might be TRBD1 (6 bases). CDR3 length equals 14 residues. With 3 bases removed from V and 9 bases from J, the gap between germline ends came to 12 bases. The germline gives CDR1 MNHEY, CDR2 SMNVEV (reference sequence). The CDR3 bases are TGTGCCAGCAGTTTCGGCGGGGGGCGTTCACCCCTCCACTTT. It translates to CASSFGGGRSPLHF.

The chain is built from TRBV10-3 and TRBJ1-2; 8 bases line up with TRBD1. This CDR3 spans 14 amino acids. The V and J ends lost 0 bases and 3 bases, in that order; junction bases with no gene match: 0. Per germline, CDR1 ENHRY and CDR2 SYGVKD. The CDR3, as DNA: TGTGCCATCAGTGAGTCGACAGGGGACTATGGCTACACCTTC. It yields the protein CAISESTGDYGYTF.

The rearrangement links TRBV2 to TRBJ2-7; TRBD1 matches 8 bases. V lost 9 bases to trimming and J lost 5 bases; unmatched junction nucleotides: 9. Per the germline V gene, CDR1 is SNHLY and CDR2 is FYNNEI. CDR3 length: 13 residues. The chain's CDR3 is CARGQGNINEQYF. The CDR3 bases are TGTGCCAGAGGACAGGGAAATATTAACGAGCAGTACTTC.

V usage is TRBV2 and J usage is TRBJ1-4; TRBD1 matches 10 bases. CDR1 is SNHLY, CDR2 FYNNEI, per germline. CDR3 length: 15 residues. V was clipped by 4 bases and J by 3 bases; unmatched bases: 2. The CDR3 sequence is CASSGQGASNEKLFF. As DNA, the CDR3 is TGTGCCAGCAGTGGACAGGGGGCCTCTAATGAAAAACTGTTTTTT.

V gene TRBV4-1 combines with J gene TRBJ2-3; 13 positions match TRBD2. The CDR3 runs to 18 residues. From germline, CDR1 is MGHRA and CDR2 YSYEKL. The junction had 7 bases not matched to a gene; V was cut back by 4 bases and J by 0 bases. For the CDR3, the DNA is TGCGCCAGCAGCCTCCCAGGACTAGCGGGGGACAGCACAGATACGCAGTATTTT. Translation: CASSLPGLAGDSTDTQYF.

The rearrangement uses TRBV11-2 and TRBJ1-6; unclear D gene. The ends were cut back, 5 bases at V and 0 bases at J, with 11 bases in the middle. CDR3 size: 16 residues. Germline assignment: CDR1 SGHAT and CDR2 FQNNGV. Written as DNA, the CDR3 is TGTGCCAGCAGCAAGACATCGGGCTCCTATAATTCACCCCTCCACTTT. Translation gives CASSKTSGSYNSPLHF. Based on the CDR3 plus reference TRBV11-2 and TRBJ1-6, the full variable domain is EAGVAQSPRYKIIEKRQSVAFWCNPISGHATLYWYQQILGQGPKLLIQFQNNGVVDDSQLPKDRFSAERLKGVDSTLKIQPAKLEDSAVYLCASSKTSGSYNSPLHFGNGTRLTVT.

V is TRBV2 and J is TRBJ1-2, with D maybe TRBD1 (5 bases). The CDR3 is 15 amino acids. The germline V and J ends were trimmed by 4 bases and 0 bases, with 12 bases remaining between them. CDR1 and CDR2 (germline): SNHLY, FYNNEI. As DNA, the CDR3 is TGTGCCAGCAGTGGGGACGGCTTATCTAACTATGGCTACACCTTC. Translated: CASSGDGLSNYGYTF.

This clone was observed a single time. The genes are TRBV27 and TRBJ2-2; 12 bases are shared with TRBD2. The CDR3 contains 18 residues. Germline V gene lookup returns CDR1 MNHEY and CDR2 SMNVEV (reference sequence). The V segment lost 6 bases and the J segment 1 base; nucleotides outside the gene matches: 9. The CDR3 is CASSPGLAGLGNTGELFF. CDR3 DNA: TGTGCCAGCAGCCCCGGACTAGCGGGATTGGGGAACACCGGGGAGCTGTTTTTT.

Only one count was recorded for this clone. This sequence joins TRBV29-1 and TRBJ2-7; the D gene could be TRBD1 or TRBD2 (5 bases each). CDR3 size: 13 residues. Germline V gives CDR1 SQVTM, CDR2 ANQGSEA. The CDR3 nucleotides are TGCAGGGGGCGGGCCCTAAGGAGCTACGAGCAGTACTTC. As protein: CRGRALRSYEQYF.

The V call is TRBV4-1, the J call TRBJ2-7, with D possibly TRBD1 on 5 matching bases. Germline CDR1 MGHRA, CDR2 YSYEKL. Trimming left V 4 bases short and J 0 bases short, with 10 bases between. There are 14 residues in the CDR3. The CDR3: CASSRTSPSYEQYF. The DNA of the CDR3 is TGCGCCAGCAGCCGGACATCTCCCTCCTACGAGCAGTACTTC.

V is TRBV28 and J is TRBJ2-7; D is unclear. The CDR3 sequence is 14 residues long. The ends were cut back, 5 bases at V and 5 bases at J, with 16 bases in the middle. CDR1 is MDHEN and CDR2 is SYDVKM in the germline V gene. The CDR3 spells CASSPLTASDEQYF. In DNA, the CDR3 is TGTGCCAGCAGTCCCTTGACCGCGAGCGACGAGCAGTACTTC.

Worth noting for this clone: Other DNA sequences in this specimen translate into the identical CDR3. This rearrangement joins TRBV27 to TRBJ2-3; the match to TRBD2 covers 12 bases. The CDR3 runs 16 residues. Germline V gives CDR1 MNHEY, CDR2 SMNVEV (reference sequence). Unmatched junction bases numbered 1, after V lost 2 bases and J lost 1 base. This CDR3 is CASSLLAGGGTDTQYF. The CDR3 DNA follows: TGTGCCAGCAGTTTACTAGCGGGGGGGGGCACAGATACGCAGTATTTT.

The chain couples TRBV7-2 to TRBJ1-1; no definite D call. CDR1 and CDR2 from the germline V gene are SGHTA and FQGNSA. The CDR3 runs to 11 residues. V lost 5 bases, J lost 3 bases, and 4 bases lay in between. This CDR3 reads CASSQDTEAFF. The CDR3 DNA sequence: TGTGCCAGCAGCCAGGACACTGAAGCTTTCTTT.

The CDR3 region is CASSVPGQGDSTQYF. CDR3 DNA: TGTGCCAGCAGCGTGCCGGGACAGGGAGATTCTACGCAGTATTTT. The gene calls are TRBV5-6 and TRBJ2-3; 9 nucleotides line up with TRBD1. The CDR3 totals 15 residues. Germline V gives CDR1 SGHDT, CDR2 YYEEEE. The junction had 11 bases not matched to a gene; V was cut back by 4 bases and J by 8 bases.

The chain joins TRBV11-2 to TRBJ2-7; weak D call: TRBD1 (6 bases). The germline CDR1 and CDR2 sequences are SGHAT and FQNNGV. The V gene lost 4 bases and the J gene lost 3 bases, with 10 bases spanning the gap. The CDR3 totals 13 residues. CDR3 DNA sequence: TGTGCCAGCAGCTCAGGGGCTGGCTACGAGCAGTACTTC. This sequence encodes CASSSGAGYEQYF. The full variable domain, with the rest looked up from reference TRBV11-2 and TRBJ2-7, is EAGVAQSPRYKIIEKRQSVAFWCNPISGHATLYWYQQILGQGPKLLIQFQNNGVVDDSQLPKDRFSAERLKGVDSTLKIQPAKLEDSAVYLCASSSGAGYEQYFGPGTRLTVT.

The gene calls are TRBV29-1 and TRBJ1-2, with D maybe TRBD1 (5 bases). V was pared by 4 bases and J by 2 bases, with 11 bases between. Germline lookup yields CDR1 SQVTM and CDR2 ANQGSEA. The CDR3 consists of 13 residues. CDR3 sequence: CSVAGTDNYGYTF. The CDR3 DNA reads TGCAGCGTTGCCGGGACCGACAACTATGGCTACACCTTC.

The chain has TRBV4-1 and TRBJ2-7; D gene ambiguous. This CDR3 has 13 residues. Trimming took 4 bases from V and 0 from J, leaving 7 bases between them. Per the germline V gene, CDR1 is MGHRA and CDR2 is YSYEKL. DNA of the CDR3: TGCGCCAGCAGCCTCGTCACCTCCTACGAGCAGTACTTC. Residues: CASSLVTSYEQYF.

This rearrangement joins TRBV19 to TRBJ2-7; D might be TRBD2 (5 bases). Germline CDR1 is LNHDA and CDR2 is SQIVND (reference sequence). The V end lost 4 bases, the J end lost 2 bases, and 18 bases lay between the germline ends. This CDR3 is 16 amino acids long. CDR3 amino acids: CASSNGAVRATYEQYF. For the CDR3, the DNA is TGTGCCAGTAGTAATGGAGCGGTGCGGGCCACCTACGAGCAGTACTTC. The entire variable domain, with the rest obtained from reference TRBV19 and TRBJ2-7, is as follows: DGGITQSPKYLFRKEGQNVTLSCEQNLNHDAMYWYRQDPGQGLRLIYYSQIVNDFQKGDIAEGYSVSREKKESFPLTVTSAQKNPTAFYLCASSNGAVRATYEQYFGPGTRLTVT.

As regards this clone: This CDR3 is also generated by other DNA sequences in the sample. CDR3 sequence (DNA): TGTGCCAGCAGCCCGGGAGATAGCAATCAGCCCCAGCATTTT. Its protein product is CASSPGDSNQPQHF. This chain uses TRBV5-5 with TRBJ1-5; D uncertain. V gave up 4 bases and J gave up 0 bases, with 8 bases separating them. This CDR3 region has 14 residues. Germline values: CDR1 SGHKS, CDR2 YYEKEE (reference sequence).

The chain links TRBV5-4 to TRBJ2-2; 7 bases line up with TRBD2. Trimming cost V 4 bases and J 1 base; bases outside gene matches: 7. CDR1 is SGHNT, CDR2 YYREEE, per germline (reference sequence). The CDR3 runs 16 residues. The CDR3 nucleotides are TGTGCCAGCAGCCCCACGCCTAGCGGGAACACCGGGGAGCTGTTTTTT. Protein product: CASSPTPSGNTGELFF.

The chain carries TRBV2 and TRBJ2-2; D gene uncertain. The CDR3 is made up of 12 amino acids. Germline V gene sequence: CDR1 SNHLY, CDR2 FYNNEI. The V gene lost 3 bases and the J gene lost 2 bases, with 1 base spanning the gap. CDR3 in DNA: TGTGCCAGCAGTGATAACACCGGGGAGCTGTTTTTT. Translated: CASSDNTGELFF.

The chain carries TRBV4-1 and TRBJ2-7; possible D gene TRBD2, 5 bases. With 1 base removed from V and 4 bases from J, the gap between germline ends came to 8 bases. The germline gives CDR1 MGHRA, CDR2 YSYEKL. The CDR3 has 13 amino acids. DNA for the CDR3: TGCGCCAGCAGCCAAGCCGGGGAATACGAGCAGTACTTC. It is translated as CASSQAGEYEQYF.

The chain joins TRBV6-4 to TRBJ1-1, with D uncertain. The CDR3 runs 15 residues. Deletions cut 6 bases from V and 4 bases from J, with 18 bases between. The germline gives CDR1 MRHNA, CDR2 SNTAGT. The CDR3, as DNA: TGTGCCAGCAGATTAACGTACCAGTGGGGCACTGAAGCTTTCTTT. The encoded protein is CASRLTYQWGTEAFF.